This T cell receptor beta chain was recorded in a study of identical twins. Points from the study as a whole: Fewer insertions were carried by abundant cord blood beta clonotypes, but none was seen in memory repertoires.

A note on this clonotype: Its antigen is as yet unknown.

V gave up 6 bases and J gave up 2 bases, with 11 bases separating them. CDR3 length: 14 residues. Germline V CDR1 and CDR2: SQVTM, ANQGSEA. TCRdb independently ran MiXCR on the 5' RACE reads; one entry per CDR3 protein. Of more than 1.5 million distinct CDR3 sequences in the sample, about 30% are singletons; the top ten hold approximately 0.25%. The receptor's source is a newborn girl in good health. The sequenced sample consisted of cord blood. The chain links TRBV29-1 to TRBJ1-6; weak D call: TRBD1 (6 bases). CDR3 nucleotide sequence: TGCAGCGTAGCGGACAGCGCCTATAATTCACCCCTCCACTTT. Its protein is CSVADSAYNSPLHF.